What follows describes a single T cell receptor beta chain. Antigen unknown. This entry is derived from a study of cytomegalovirus exposure and HLA in healthy donors. Vbeta (60) and Jbeta (13) primers were used in the PCR. The table came from immunoSEQ multiplex PCR; TCRdb's copy has only in-frame clones and leaves some out. The sample carries 60,000 to 70,000 clones, roughly two thirds recorded once. Study results and caveats: Across donors, sequencing depth was assumed by presence/absence analyses to be roughly uniform.

Per germline, CDR1 MNHNY and CDR2 SVGAGI (reference sequence). CDR3 length: 14 amino acids. V lost 7 bases and J lost 4; bases outside the gene matches: 4. The sequenced sample was PBMCs. The receptor's source is a man aged 35 to 55 in good health and CMV-seropositive. This chain joins TRBV6-6 and TRBJ2-2; 9 nucleotides match TRBD2. DNA for the CDR3: TGTGCCAGCATGGGCGGGAGGGCCACCGGGGAGCTGTTTTTT. Protein sequence: CASMGGRATGELFF.